The next 8 T cell receptor beta chains were all read from a single sample in a study of shared clonotypes between healthy human individuals. Sequenced by immunoSEQ multiplex PCR; TCRdb stores in-frame clones only, minus some. Among 600,000 to 750,000 clones listed, roughly 88% were seen once. The sample taken for sequencing was memory CD8+ T cells from PBMCs. Documented subset: CD45RO+ cells pooled with CCR7-negative TemRA cells. The receptors originated from a man aged 18-30 years in good health. Some clones in this sample may be carry-over from other donors' samples.

The CDR3 spells CASSTPGLAGGSNTGELFF. CDR3 in DNA: TGTGCCAGCAGCACCCCGGGACTAGCGGGAGGCTCGAACACCGGGGAGCTGTTTTTT. This chain uses TRBV28 with TRBJ2-2; 15 nucleotides match TRBD2. J gave up 0 bases and V 6 bases, and 8 bases lay outside the gene matches. Germline loops: CDR1 MDHEN, CDR2 SYDVKM. CDR3 length: 19 amino acids.

The rearrangement links TRBV5-6 to TRBJ1-4; TRBD1 matches 9 bases. The trim removed 4 bases at V and 4 bases at J, leaving 8 bases unmatched. The germline V gene has CDR1 SGHDT and CDR2 YYEEEE. The CDR3 consists of 16 residues. The CDR3 nucleotides are TGTGCCAGCAGCCAAAGGTGGGACAGGGATAATGAAAAACTGTTTTTT. This codes for CASSQRWDRDNEKLFF.

The CDR3 bases are TGCGCCAGCAGCTTGGCAGGCCGGAGGGGAGGGAACACTGAAGCTTTCTTT. Encoded protein: CASSLAGRRGGNTEAFF. This chain joins TRBV5-1 and TRBJ1-1, with D perhaps matching TRBD1 (5 bases). Germline V gives CDR1 SGHRS, CDR2 YFSETQ. This CDR3 is 17 amino acids long. The V gene lost 0 bases and the J gene lost 1 base, with 16 bases spanning the gap.

The rearrangement joins TRBV28 to TRBJ2-1; unclear D gene. Germline V lookup: CDR1 MDHEN, CDR2 SYDVKM. The CDR3 is made up of 17 amino acids. Trimming stripped 3 bases from V and 2 bases from J, with 17 bases between. CDR3: CASSFRPKGSTYNEQFF. CDR3 DNA sequence: TGTGCCAGCAGTTTCAGACCCAAGGGTTCAACCTACAATGAGCAGTTCTTC.

This clone was detected only once. The same CDR3 can be traced to other DNA sequences in this sample. The chain employs TRBV28 and TRBJ2-7; D is unresolved. The CDR3 runs 11 residues. CDR1 MDHEN and CDR2 SYDVKM come from the germline V gene. V gave up 6 bases and J gave up 3 bases, with 6 bases separating them. CDR3 nucleotides: TGTGCCAGCAGCCGAGGCTACGAGCAGTACTTC. Translating gives CASSRGYEQYF.

Here the CDR3 reads CASSVVAGISATEAFF. CDR3 DNA: TGTGCCAGCAGCGTAGTGGCAGGGATATCGGCCACTGAAGCTTTCTTT. This chain links TRBV9 with TRBJ1-1, with D possibly TRBD1 on 5 matching bases. Germline lookup yields CDR1 SGDLS and CDR2 YYNGEE. V was clipped by 0 bases and J by 4 bases, with 16 bases between them. The CDR3 runs to 16 residues.

This sequence joins TRBV11-2 and TRBJ2-3; no firm D call. Germline V CDR1 and CDR2: SGHAT, FQNNGV. The CDR3 loop spans 12 amino acids. V lost 0 bases to trimming and J lost 6 bases, with 4 bases between them. The CDR3 bases are TGTGCCAGCAGCTTAGAGGTTGATACGCAGTATTTT. Its translation is CASSLEVDTQYF.

The chain employs TRBV7-6 and TRBJ2-1, with TRBD2 matching over 14 bases. V lost 5 bases and J lost 9; bases outside the gene matches: 9. The germline V gene has CDR1 SGHVS and CDR2 FNYEAQ. This CDR3 has 16 residues. CDR3 residues: CASSIGTSGSYGEQFF. DNA of the CDR3: TGTGCCAGCAGCATCGGGACTAGCGGGAGTTACGGTGAGCAGTTCTTC.